The rows below give T cell receptor beta chains drawn from one sample of a study of cytomegalovirus exposure and HLA in healthy donors. Profiled with immunoSEQ multiplex PCR; TCRdb holds only in-frame clones, not every one. The sample gives hundreds of thousands of clones, approximately 83% of which show up once; roughly 1.2% is in the top ten. The sample was PBMCs. Receptor source: a woman younger than 45 in good health and CMV-seropositive. Each CDR3 is given with its conserved first and last residue. Fields, in order: D gene, J gene, clone size, CDR3 length, V gene, CDR3 protein, CDR3 DNA. The D gene is left open where the match is weak. Part of the rows lack a size; the others show once, few, many or a class for expanded clones.

>TRBD1|TRBJ1-1|NA|14|TRBV6-1
CASSDQGGNTEAFF
TGTGCCAGCAGTGACCAGGGGGGGAACACTGAAGCTTTCTTT
>TRBD2|TRBJ2-1|NA|18|TRBV7-6
CASSLAHGGTSGNNEQFF
TGTGCCAGCAGCTTAGCGCACGGAGGGACTAGCGGTAACAATGAGCAGTTCTTC
>NA|TRBJ2-3|NA|15|TRBV25-1
CASSEYVTRTDTQYF
TGTGCCAGCAGTGAATACGTGACTAGAACAGATACGCAGTATTTT
>NA|TRBJ2-1|NA|14|TRBV5-5
CASSFRGWYNEQFF
TGTGCCAGCAGCTTTAGGGGATGGTACAATGAGCAGTTCTTC
>NA|TRBJ2-7|NA|12|TRBV28
CASSLAEYEQYF
TGTGCCAGCAGTCTAGCTGAATACGAGCAGTACTTC
>NA|TRBJ1-2|NA|18|TRBV28
CASSPIMTGSGANYGYTF
TGTGCCAGCAGCCCTATTATGACGGGGTCTGGGGCTAACTATGGCTACACCTTC
>NA|TRBJ2-7|NA|15|TRBV6-6
CASSSLPGSLGEQYF
TGTGCCAGCAGTTCCCTCCCGGGGTCCCTAGGCGAGCAGTACTTC
>NA|TRBJ1-5|NA|13|TRBV7-2
CASSGGLNQPQHF
TGTGCCAGCAGCGGCGGGCTAAATCAGCCCCAGCATTTT
>NA|TRBJ2-2|NA|14|TRBV2
CASSVVTSTGELFF
TGTGCCAGCAGTGTGGTAACTTCGACCGGGGAGCTGTTTTTT
>NA|TRBJ2-7|NA|14|TRBV19
CASSTPGLRYEQYF
TGTGCCAGTAGTACCCCGGGACTGAGATACGAGCAGTACTTC
>TRBD1|TRBJ1-2|NA|15|TRBV27
CASSLSRGRVYGYTF
TGTGCCAGCAGTTTAAGCAGGGGGCGCGTCTATGGCTACACCTTC
>NA|TRBJ2-7|NA|13|TRBV27
CASSSITDFEQYF
TGTGCCAGCAGCTCTATAACAGATTTTGAGCAGTACTTC
>NA|TRBJ1-3|NA|15|TRBV6-1
CASSVNSGAGNTIYF
TGTGCCAGCAGTGTCAATTCGGGAGCTGGAAACACCATATATTTT
>NA|TRBJ1-2|few|13|TRBV2
CAGQTGSNYGYTF
TGTGCCGGCCAGACGGGATCTAACTATGGCTACACCTTC
>NA|TRBJ2-5|NA|15|TRBV5-8
CASTETGGGRETQYF
TGTGCCAGCACCGAAACAGGGGGGGGTAGGGAGACCCAGTACTTC
>TRBD1|TRBJ1-3|once|16|TRBV5-1
CASSRTRTGAGNTIYF
TGCGCCAGCAGCCGGACGAGGACAGGGGCTGGAAACACCATATATTTT
>TRBD1|TRBJ2-1|NA|16|TRBV6-4
CASSERTGGNYNEQFF
TGTGCCAGCAGTGAGAGAACAGGGGGGAATTATAATGAGCAGTTCTTC
>NA|TRBJ1-3|NA|14|TRBV6-5
CASKTVISGNTIYF
TGTGCCAGTAAAACAGTGATCTCTGGAAACACCATATATTTT
>TRBD2|TRBJ2-7|NA|15|TRBV19
CASSAPGRAPYEQYF
TGTGCCAGTAGTGCCCCCGGGAGGGCTCCGTACGAGCAGTACTTC
>NA|TRBJ1-2|NA|12|TRBV28
CASTETEYGYTF
TGTGCCAGCACCGAGACAGAGTATGGCTACACCTTC
>NA|TRBJ2-2|NA|14|TRBV15
CATSRPVNTGELFF
TGTGCCACCAGCAGACCCGTCAACACCGGGGAGCTGTTTTTT
>TRBD2|TRBJ2-7|NA|14|TRBV2
CASLGTSRNYEQYF
TGTGCCAGCTTGGGGACTAGCAGAAACTACGAGCAGTACTTC
>NA|TRBJ1-5|NA|13|TRBV9
CASSTQGFQPQHF
TGTGCCAGCAGCACCCAGGGGTTTCAGCCCCAGCATTTT
>NA|TRBJ2-1|NA|14|TRBV11-2
CASSSGLFYNEQFF
TGTGCCAGCAGCTCGGGACTTTTTTACAATGAGCAGTTCTTC
>TRBD1|TRBJ1-1|NA|14|TRBV19
CASSPRQGWTEAFF
TGTGCCAGTAGTCCACGACAGGGTTGGACTGAAGCTTTCTTT
>NA|TRBJ2-1|once|15|TRBV7-9
CASSLLLVRDNEQFF
TGTGCCAGCAGCTTATTACTAGTTCGTGACAATGAGCAGTTCTTC
>TRBD1|TRBJ1-2|NA|17|TRBV19
CASLRTGTYPFGAGYTF
TGTGCCAGTCTTCGGACAGGGACATATCCCTTTGGTGCCGGCTACACCTTC